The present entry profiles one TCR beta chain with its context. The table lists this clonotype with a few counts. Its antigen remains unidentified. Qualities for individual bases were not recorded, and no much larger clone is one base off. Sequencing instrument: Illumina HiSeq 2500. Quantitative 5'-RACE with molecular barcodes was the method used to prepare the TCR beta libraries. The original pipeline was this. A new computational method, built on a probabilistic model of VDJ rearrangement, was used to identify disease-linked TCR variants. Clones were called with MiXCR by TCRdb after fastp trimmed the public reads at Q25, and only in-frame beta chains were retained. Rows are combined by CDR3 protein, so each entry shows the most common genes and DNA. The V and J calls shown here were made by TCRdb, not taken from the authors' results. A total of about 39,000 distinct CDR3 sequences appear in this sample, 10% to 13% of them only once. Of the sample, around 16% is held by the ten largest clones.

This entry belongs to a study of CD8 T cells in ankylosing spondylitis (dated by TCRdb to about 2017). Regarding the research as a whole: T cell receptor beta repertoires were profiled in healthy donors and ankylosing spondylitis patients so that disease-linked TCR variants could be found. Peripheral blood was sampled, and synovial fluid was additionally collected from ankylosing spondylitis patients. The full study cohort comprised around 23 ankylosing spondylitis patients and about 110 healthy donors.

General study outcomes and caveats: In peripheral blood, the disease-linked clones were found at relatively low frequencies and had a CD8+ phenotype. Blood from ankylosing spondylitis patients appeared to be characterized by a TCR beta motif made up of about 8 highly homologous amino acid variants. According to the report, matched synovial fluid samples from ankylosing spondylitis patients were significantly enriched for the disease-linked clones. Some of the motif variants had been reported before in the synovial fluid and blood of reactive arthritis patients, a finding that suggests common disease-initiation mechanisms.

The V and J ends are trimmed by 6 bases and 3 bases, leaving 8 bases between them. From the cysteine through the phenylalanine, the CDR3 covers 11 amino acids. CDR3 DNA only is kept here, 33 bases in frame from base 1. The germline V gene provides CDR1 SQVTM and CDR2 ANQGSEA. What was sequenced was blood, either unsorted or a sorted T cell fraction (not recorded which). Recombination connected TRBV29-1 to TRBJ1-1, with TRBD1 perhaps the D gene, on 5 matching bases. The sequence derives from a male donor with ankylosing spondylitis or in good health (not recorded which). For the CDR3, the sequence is CSVAGYTEAFF. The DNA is TGCAGCGTCGCAGGGTACACTGAAGCTTTCTTT.